Listed below are T cell receptor beta chains from one sample, sequenced in a study of CD8 T cells in ankylosing spondylitis. TCRdb fed the 5' RACE reads into MiXCR, producing one record per CDR3 protein. There are more than 600,000 distinct CDR3 sequences in the sample; around a fifth occur only once, and 15% to 20% lies in the top ten. Sequencing was performed on blood, either unsorted or a sorted T cell fraction (not recorded which). These receptors came from a male donor with ankylosing spondylitis. CDR3s include the opening cysteine and the closing phenylalanine or tryptophan. The D gene is left open where the match is weak. Only part of the rows carry a size: once, few, many, or a class if the clone is expanded.

D gene | J gene | clone size | V gene | CDR3 protein | CDR3 DNA
TRBD1 | TRBJ2-3 | few | TRBV19 | CASTDREPDTQYF | TGTGCCAGTACGGACAGGGAGCCAGATACGCAGTATTTT
. | TRBJ1-5 | few | TRBV9 | CASSVDGRATQPQHF | TGTGCCAGCAGCGTAGATGGGAGGGCTACTCAGCCCCAGCATTTT
. | TRBJ2-3 | few | TRBV12-3/TRBV12-4 | CASSFYRPTDTQYF | TGTGCCAGCAGTTTTTACAGACCCACAGATACGCAGTATTTT
. | TRBJ1-6 | . | TRBV5-1 | CASSLEGQVNSPLHF | TGCGCCAGCAGCTTGGAAGGTCAGGTTAATTCACCCCTCCACTTT
. | TRBJ1-2 | few | TRBV29-1 | CSVEGTEYGYTF | TGCAGCGTTGAAGGGACAGAATATGGCTACACCTTC
. | TRBJ1-2 | . | TRBV7-8 | CASSPLGPGYTF | TGTGCCAGCAGCCCGCTCGGACCTGGCTACACCTTC
. | TRBJ2-1 | few | TRBV12-3/TRBV12-4 | CASSSYGNEQFF | TGTGCCAGCAGTTCGTACGGCAATGAGCAGTTCTTC
. | TRBJ1-1 | . | TRBV4-2 | CASSQGSGANTEAFF | TGTGCCAGCAGCCAAGGGTCAGGGGCGAACACTGAAGCTTTCTTT
. | TRBJ1-2 | few | TRBV25-1 | CASREGYGYTF | TGTGCCAGCAGGGAGGGATATGGCTACACCTTC
TRBD2 | TRBJ2-3 | few | TRBV20-1 | CSAPGLAGGYSDTQYF | TGCAGTGCCCCGGGACTAGCGGGAGGGTATTCAGATACGCAGTATTTT
TRBD2 | TRBJ2-1 | . | TRBV5-6 | CASSLEGLAGASYNEQFF | TGTGCCAGCAGCTTGGAAGGACTAGCGGGGGCCTCCTACAATGAGCAGTTCTTC
. | TRBJ2-6 | few | TRBV10-3 | CAISEVLGANVLTF | TGTGCCATCAGTGAGGTGCTTGGGGCCAACGTCCTGACTTTC
. | TRBJ2-2 | . | TRBV7-9 | CASSAIADTGELFF | TGTGCCAGCAGCGCCATCGCGGACACCGGGGAGCTGTTTTTT
. | TRBJ2-3 | few | TRBV27 | CASSLWGDLGTDTQYF | TGTGCCAGCAGTTTATGGGGTGATCTCGGCACAGATACGCAGTATTTT
TRBD2 | TRBJ2-1 | . | TRBV29-1 | CSVESGASYNEQFF | TGCAGCGTTGAAAGCGGGGCCTCCTACAATGAGCAGTTCTTC
. | TRBJ2-1 | . | TRBV2 | CASRDPNNEQFF | TGTGCCAGCCGGGACCCCAACAATGAGCAGTTCTTC
TRBD2 | TRBJ2-1 | few | TRBV4-1 | CASSQVGGGGGNEQFF | TGCGCCAGCAGCCAAGTGGGCGGGGGGGGTGGCAATGAGCAGTTCTTC
TRBD2 | TRBJ2-2 | many | TRBV12-3/TRBV12-4 | CASRLTSGRAPGTGELFF | TGTGCCAGCAGGCTCACTAGCGGGAGGGCCCCCGGGACCGGGGAGCTGTTTTTT
. | TRBJ2-3 | . | TRBV20-1 | CSARDRIAGTTQYF | TGCAGTGCTAGAGATAGGATTGCGGGTACTACGCAGTATTTT
. | TRBJ2-5 | . | TRBV6-1 | CASRTERQETQYF | TGTGCCAGCAGGACAGAAAGACAAGAGACCCAGTACTTC
TRBD2 | TRBJ2-7 | . | TRBV11-3 | CASSQTSGDSYEQYF | TGTGCCAGCAGTCAGACTAGCGGGGACTCCTACGAGCAGTACTTC
. | TRBJ2-2 | few | TRBV12-3/TRBV12-4 | CASSFLGLGPGELFF | TGTGCCAGCAGTTTCCTGGGGTTGGGGCCCGGGGAGCTGTTTTTT
. | TRBJ2-5 | . | TRBV24-1 | CATSDGETQYF | TGTGCCACCAGTGATGGCGAGACCCAGTACTTC
TRBD2 | TRBJ2-2 | few | TRBV12-3/TRBV12-4 | CASSWRRDYGGELFF | TGTGCCAGCAGTTGGAGGAGGGACTATGGCGGGGAGCTGTTTTTT
. | TRBJ1-5 | few | TRBV12-3/TRBV12-4 | CASSLTGDGQPQHF | TGTGCCAGCAGTTTAACCGGGGACGGACAGCCCCAGCATTTT
TRBD1 | TRBJ2-7 | few | TRBV20-1 | CSAPRTGVGPYEQYF | TGCAGTGCTCCGCGGACAGGGGTGGGCCCCTACGAGCAGTACTTC
TRBD1 | TRBJ1-1 | . | TRBV4-3 | CASSQDLEGGWKAFF | TGCGCCAGCAGCCAAGATCTGGAAGGGGGCTGGAAAGCTTTCTTT
. | TRBJ1-3 | few | TRBV20-1 | CSAAKGGSGNTIYF | TGCAGTGCTGCAAAGGGGGGCTCTGGAAACACCATATATTTT
. | TRBJ2-3 | . | TRBV27 | CASSLLNPTDTQYF | TGTGCCAGCAGTTTATTGAACCCCACAGATACGCAGTATTTT
. | TRBJ2-1 | . | TRBV5-1 | CASSLGLFDEQFF | TGCGCCAGCAGCTTGGGACTATTTGATGAGCAGTTCTTC
TRBD1 | TRBJ2-5 | . | TRBV5-1 | CASSSTGGTETQYF | TGCGCCAGCAGCTCGACAGGGGGAACAGAGACCCAGTACTTC